This T cell receptor beta chain is drawn from a study of T cell changes during pregnancy in multiple sclerosis. The CDR3 runs 15 residues. Looked up from germline, CDR1 is SGHRS and CDR2 is YFSETQ. Trimming took 1 base from V and 2 from J, leaving 11 bases between them. Here immunoSEQ multiplex PCR was the method, and the copy in TCRdb shows in-frame clones only, minus some. The table has tens of thousands of clones, roughly 88% seen once; the top ten hold over 1.5%. This receptor was obtained from a female donor with multiple sclerosis, enrolled in a pregnancy study. The sample here was peripheral blood, taken in the first trimester of pregnancy. The chain combines TRBV5-1 with TRBJ2-3; unclear D gene. The CDR3 is CASSLLADYTDTQYF. The DNA for the CDR3 is TGCGCCAGCAGCTTGTTGGCCGATTACACAGATACGCAGTATTTT.